These 21 T cell receptor beta chains share one sample of origin, sequenced in a study of blood T cell repertoires in COVID-19. Clones were sequenced by immunoSEQ multiplex PCR, and TCRdb holds only the in-frame ones, with some missing. The repertoire holds about 290,000 clones, with approximately 88% as singletons. The sequencing input was PBMCs or T cells enriched from blood (not recorded which). The receptors shown here come from a middle-aged woman who had recovered from COVID-19.

The chain couples TRBV1 to TRBJ1-2. TRBV1 constitutes a pseudogene. CDR3 length equals 13 residues. The CDR3 is CTSSLCGNYGYTF. The CDR3 DNA follows: TGCACCAGCAGCCTTTGCGGCAACTATGGCTACACCTTC.

The CDR3 DNA follows: TGTGCCAGCAGTGCCGGGACTAGCGGGAACAATGAGCAGTTCTTC. Its protein is CASSAGTSGNNEQFF. The chain recombines TRBV2 with TRBJ2-1, with 13 bases that match TRBD2. With V trimmed by 4 bases and J by 5 bases, 2 bases remained unmatched. Germline V lookup: CDR1 SNHLY, CDR2 FYNNEI. This CDR3 is 15 amino acids long.

This rearrangement joins TRBV5-6 to TRBJ2-7, with TRBD2 matching over 7 bases. Trimming removed 2 bases from V and 0 bases from J; junction bases left unmatched: 5. Germline CDR1 reads SGHDT; CDR2 reads YYEEEE. This CDR3 is 15 amino acids long. The CDR3 DNA reads as TGTGCCAGCAGCTTACTTAGCGGGTCCTCCTACGAGCAGTACTTC. Translation: CASSLLSGSSYEQYF.

The chain carries TRBV6-1 and TRBJ1-6; 8 nucleotides agree with TRBD1. J lost 8 bases, V lost 3 bases, and 9 bases had no gene match. The germline V gene encodes CDR1 MNHNS and CDR2 SASEGT. There are 16 residues in the CDR3. As DNA, the CDR3 is TGTGCCAGCAGTGACACGGACAGGGTATATCATTCACCCCTCCACTTT. This codes for CASSDTDRVYHSPLHF.

This sequence joins TRBV7-9 and TRBJ1-5, with TRBD1 matching 10 bases. Germline lookup yields CDR1 SEHNR and CDR2 FQNEAQ (reference sequence). V was pared by 4 bases and J by 6 bases, with 6 bases of the junction left unmatched. The CDR3 runs 15 residues. The DNA of the CDR3 is TGTGCCAGCAGCTCTACGACAGGGGGCCCTCAGCCCCAGCATTTT. Protein: CASSSTTGGPQPQHF.

The V call is TRBV7-8, the J call TRBJ1-1; D is unclear. Germline CDR1 and CDR2: SGHVS and FQNEAQ. With 5 bases removed from V and 2 bases from J, the gap between germline ends came to 15 bases. The CDR3 covers 15 residues. CDR3 loop: CASSLGSGANTEAFF. The CDR3 DNA follows: TGTGCCAGCAGCCTGGGGAGCGGAGCTAACACTGAAGCTTTCTTT. The complete variable domain, with remaining parts taken from reference TRBV7-8 and TRBJ1-1, reads GAGVSQSPRYKVAKRGQDVALRCDPISGHVSLFWYQQALGQGPEFLTYFQNEAQLDKSGLPSDRFFAERPEGSVSTLKIQRTQQEDSAVYLCASSLGSGANTEAFFGQGTRLTVV.

The chain has TRBV11-2 and TRBJ1-5, with 7 bases lining up with TRBD1. Trimming at V came to 5 bases and at J to 6 bases, leaving 10 bases not matched to a gene. Per germline, CDR1 SGHAT and CDR2 FQNNGV. The CDR3 spans 15 residues. CDR3 in DNA: TGTGCCAGCAGCCCCCGTGGGGACAGTTTTCAGCCCCAGCATTTT. Amino acids: CASSPRGDSFQPQHF. Full variable domain (outside the CDR3, taken from reference TRBV11-2 and TRBJ1-5): EAGVAQSPRYKIIEKRQSVAFWCNPISGHATLYWYQQILGQGPKLLIQFQNNGVVDDSQLPKDRFSAERLKGVDSTLKIQPAKLEDSAVYLCASSPRGDSFQPQHFGDGTRLSIL.

This clone was observed a single time. The chain has TRBV30 and TRBJ1-5; 7 nucleotides match TRBD1. Germline assignment: CDR1 GTSNPN and CDR2 SVGIG (reference sequence). The junction had 12 bases not matched to a gene; V was cut back by 1 base and J by 0 bases. This CDR3 contains 18 residues. The CDR3 is CAWSAGLNRGYSNQPQHF. For the CDR3, the DNA is TGTGCCTGGAGTGCGGGGCTTAACAGGGGATATAGCAATCAGCCCCAGCATTTT.

The V gene is TRBV5-1, the J gene TRBJ1-1; 8 nucleotides line up with TRBD1. Germline CDR1 SGHRS, CDR2 YFSETQ. The trim removed 7 bases at V and 1 base at J, leaving 3 bases unmatched. There are 13 residues in the CDR3. The CDR3 nucleotides read TGCGCCAGCGGACAGGGAGCGAACACTGAAGCTTTCTTT. It codes for CASGQGANTEAFF. Filled out from reference TRBV5-1 and TRBJ1-1, the complete variable domain reads KAGVTQTPRYLIKTRGQQVTLSCSPISGHRSVSWYQQTPGQGLQFLFEYFSETQRNKGNFPGRFSGRQFSNSRSEMNVSTLELGDSALYLCASGQGANTEAFFGQGTRLTVV.

V and J are TRBV2 and TRBJ2-2; possible D gene TRBD1, 6 bases. Trimming took 8 bases from V and 0 from J, leaving 10 bases between them. This CDR3 spans 14 amino acids. Germline assignment: CDR1 SNHLY and CDR2 FYNNEI. CDR3 sequence: CASGSGANTGELFF. CDR3 DNA: TGTGCCAGCGGGTCAGGGGCGAACACCGGGGAGCTGTTTTTT. The complete variable domain, with remaining parts taken from reference TRBV2 and TRBJ2-2, reads EPEVTQTPSHQVTQMGQEVILRCVPISNHLYFYWYRQILGQKVEFLVSFYNNEISEKSEIFDDQFSVERPDGSNFTLKIRSTKLEDSAMYFCASGSGANTGELFFGEGSRLTVL.

The chain employs TRBV25-1 and TRBJ1-2, with 8 positions matching TRBD1. The CDR3 is 18 amino acids. Germline values: CDR1 MGHDK, CDR2 SYGVNS. Losses at the gene ends were 4 bases for V and 2 bases for J; bases not matched to a gene: 15. This chain's CDR3 is CASSGLRGQRENNYGYTF. The CDR3, as DNA: TGTGCCAGCAGTGGACTCAGGGGGCAAAGGGAAAACAACTATGGCTACACCTTC.

The chain employs TRBV5-1 and TRBJ2-5; 9 nucleotides match TRBD2. CDR1 is SGHRS, CDR2 YFSETQ, per germline. V dropped 1 base and J dropped 2; count of bases not matched to a gene: 15. There are 19 residues in the CDR3. CDR3 loop: CASSLLRGGRIEGQETQYF. Here the CDR3 DNA reads TGCGCCAGCAGCTTGTTGCGGGGGGGCCGGATAGAGGGGCAAGAGACCCAGTACTTC.

The J gene is TRBJ1-1, the V gene TRBV5-1, with TRBD1 identical over 10 bases. This CDR3 has 15 residues. CDR1 and CDR2 (germline): SGHRS, YFSETQ. J gave up 0 bases and V 4 bases, and 3 bases lay outside the gene matches. In nucleotides, the CDR3 is TGCGCCAGCAGCGCCGGGACAGGGGTGAACACTGAAGCTTTCTTT. It codes for CASSAGTGVNTEAFF.

This sequence joins TRBV5-1 and TRBJ2-3; 9 bases line up with TRBD1. Germline CDR1 reads SGHRS; CDR2 reads YFSETQ. The length of the CDR3 is 17 residues. Trimming at V came to 4 bases and at J to 4 bases, leaving 13 bases not matched to a gene. DNA for the CDR3: TGCGCCAGCAGCGTTTACAGGGGGCGCGGGTCCCCAGATACGCAGTATTTT. It translates to CASSVYRGRGSPDTQYF.

The rearrangement uses TRBV2 and TRBJ1-1; 7 nucleotides agree with TRBD1. Trimming cost V 4 bases and J 7 bases; bases outside gene matches: 6. There are 13 residues in the CDR3. Per germline, CDR1 SNHLY and CDR2 FYNNEI. The CDR3 here is CASSGGTAVEAFF. As DNA, the CDR3 is TGTGCCAGCAGTGGCGGGACAGCGGTTGAAGCTTTCTTT.

J is TRBJ1-2 and V is TRBV5-5; possibly TRBD1 for D (5 bases). Germline V gives CDR1 SGHKS, CDR2 YYEKEE (reference sequence). V was shortened by 4 bases and J by 4 bases, with 11 bases between the two germline ends. The CDR3 has 13 amino acids. The CDR3 loop is CASSPDGGYGYTF. As DNA, the CDR3 is TGTGCCAGCAGCCCCGACGGGGGCTATGGCTACACCTTC. The whole variable domain, remainder taken from reference TRBV5-5 and TRBJ1-2, is DAGVTQSPTHLIKTRGQQVTLRCSPISGHKSVSWYQQVLGQGPQFIFQYYEKEERGRGNFPDRFSARQFPNYSSELNVNALLLGDSALYLCASSPDGGYGYTFGSGTRLTVV.

The V call is TRBV7-2, the J call TRBJ2-2, with D possibly matching TRBD1 (5 bases). Trimming stripped 2 bases from V and 2 bases from J, with 12 bases between. Germline V lookup: CDR1 SGHTA, CDR2 FQGNSA. There are 16 residues in the CDR3. The CDR3 loop is CASSLRSGPNTGELFF. DNA for the CDR3: TGTGCCAGCAGCTTAAGGTCAGGGCCAAACACCGGGGAGCTGTTTTTT.

Comments on this clone: This sample includes further DNA sequences coding for the same CDR3. This chain uses TRBV2 with TRBJ2-5, with 9 positions matching TRBD1. Germline V gives CDR1 SNHLY, CDR2 FYNNEI. V was pared by 7 bases and J by 2 bases, with 2 bases of the junction left unmatched. The CDR3 runs to 13 residues. The CDR3 nucleotides read TGTGCCAGCACCGGGACAGGGCAAGAGACCCAGTACTTC. This sequence encodes CASTGTGQETQYF.

The CDR3 reads CASSYAWGGGNTIYF. The CDR3 bases are TGTGCCAGCAGTTACGCCTGGGGCGGTGGAAACACCATATATTTT. The genes are TRBV6-5 and TRBJ1-3, with D possibly matching TRBD1 (5 bases). V gave up 2 bases and J gave up 3 bases, with 11 bases separating them. The CDR3 loop spans 15 amino acids. The germline V gene encodes CDR1 MNHEY and CDR2 SVGAGI.

This CDR3 is CASSSTDTQYF. In DNA, the CDR3 is TGTGCCAGCAGCTCGACAGATACGCAGTATTTT. The chain carries TRBV11-2 and TRBJ2-3; no definite D call. CDR1 is SGHAT, CDR2 FQNNGV, per germline. Trimming took off 4 bases at V and 3 bases at J, with 2 bases between the two ends. This CDR3 is built from 11 residues.

The chain employs TRBV21-1 and TRBJ1-2; the DNA was not used to check the table's D call, TRBD1. TRBV21-1 is a listed pseudogene. The CDR3 has 17 residues. The chain's CDR3 is CASSKMRRDRGYYGYTF. Here the CDR3 DNA reads TGTGCCAGCAGCAAAATGAGACGGGACAGGGGGTACTATGGCTACACCTTC.